This entry describes one T cell receptor beta chain. In this sample, this clone turned up a few times. What this receptor recognizes is not known. Base qualities are not provided; no much larger clone lies one nucleotide away. Library preparation was by the immunoSEQ multiplex PCR assay. For most patients, genomic DNA was isolated with the Qiagen DNeasy Blood and Tissue Kit and sent frozen to Adaptive Biotechnologies for TCR sequencing. For most patients, genomic DNA was subjected to high-throughput TCR-beta CDR3 sequencing by Adaptive Biotechnologies. The authors processed their data as follows. Adaptive's ImmunoSEQ software supplied the TCR sequencing data for around 19 patients, while MiXCR and VDJtools were used to process three other patients. CD4 versus CD8 sorting errors were corrected by removing sequences found in both subsets at a frequency ratio below 5:1. CDR3 nucleotide sequences shared between donor and recipient were removed because the origin of such sequences could not be assigned. At least 2-fold expansion over unstimulated cells and a minimum CFSE-low frequency of 0.002% (template counts) or 0.001% (read counts) were required for clones to be classified as alloreactive. A clone was considered mappable if detected in the sequenced pre-transplant spleen, lymph node, or MLR CFSE-low populations of the donor or recipient. Cumulative frequency of alloreactive clones was calculated as a percentage of all sequences weighted by copy number. TCRdb retrieved this table from immuneACCESS and kept in-frame rearrangements only. Not all clones are present; in checked studies, unresolved V genes account for under half, and no reason is known for the remainder. D and trimming come from the DNA, and the V and J calls and clone size come from that table. The sample table lists tens of thousands of clones, roughly 84% of them with a count of one. Clones ranked in the top ten supply nearly 0.4% of the sample.

The time point label of this sample denotes: cells obtained before transplantation from donor or recipient. CD3+CD4+ and CD3+CD8+ populations were FACS-sorted from unstimulated pre-transplant donor and recipient cells taken from spleen or lymph nodes. The data stem from a study of graft-versus-host responses after intestinal transplantation (dated by TCRdb to the early 2020s). Some background on the complete study: Multivisceral, liver-intestinal, or isolated intestinal transplants were received by the recipients. All recipients received anti-thymocyte globulin induction followed by maintenance tacrolimus and steroids for roughly 3 years. After intestinal transplantation, graft-versus-host and host-versus-graft alloreactive T cell clones were followed in the graft, circulation and bone marrow using bulk TCR-beta CDR3 sequencing. To identify alloreactive clones, pre-transplant mixed lymphocyte reaction products were sequenced and compared with unstimulated pre-transplant donor and recipient T cells. A cohort of fewer than 25 intestinal transplant recipients, including one retransplant, was enrolled, and a few patients lacking pretransplant specimens were excluded. Donor T cell macrochimerism was defined as a peak of at least 4% donor T cells among recipient peripheral blood mononuclear cells. Rather than going through the commercial service, samples from a few later patients were sequenced in-house on an Illumina MiSeq and processed with MiXCR. The paper's findings and limits, for the study overall: GvH clones turned up in recipient bone marrow, with some appearing earlier in ileal mucosa or blood, a pattern consistent with an intestinal mucosal origin. Early after transplant, peak levels of circulating GvH clones were found to be associated with declines in HvG clones. In patients with donor T cell macrochimerism, the allografts had high GvH to HvG T cell clonal ratios. The relatively low number and heterogeneity of intestinal transplant patients limited the conclusions.

The specimen comprised unstimulated CD4+ T cells sorted from spleen or lymph node cells, sampled before transplant. The TCR sequence derives from a human donor who was the organ donor for an intestinal transplant.

This receptor has the CDR3 CASSTTGKAGGYTF. The DNA is TGTGCCAGTAGTACCACAGGGAAGGCGGGCGGCTACACCTTC. Here the chain combines TRBV19 and TRBJ1-2; TRBD1 is a weak D gene call, 6 bases matching. In the germline V gene (reference sequence), CDR1 corresponds to LNHDA and CDR2 to SQIVND. Spanning cysteine to phenylalanine, the CDR3 consists of 14 amino acids. Only the CDR3 region is kept as DNA, spanning 42 bases read in frame from base 1. V gives up 4 bases and J gives up 8 bases, and the segment between their germline ends measures 17 bases.